Below, one T cell receptor beta chain is given with its context. This entry is derived from a study of blood T cell repertoires in COVID-19. Study-wide context: Spain, Italy and the United States supplied samples that represented acute and convalescent COVID-19. PBMCs, B-cell-depleted T cells, or T cells were the source of the cDNA or gDNA that made up the material.

The authors' processing: Counts of nucleated cells, estimated from reference gene primer amplification, were obtained. Clones were sequenced by immunoSEQ multiplex PCR, and TCRdb holds only the in-frame ones, with some missing. The DNA was the basis for D and trimming; V, J and clone size are from that table. The sample includes 140,000 or so clones, more than 85% of them seen just once. CDR1 and CDR2 (germline): SNHLY, FYNNEI. V was cut by 4 bases and J by 0 bases, with 10 bases left in between. The CDR3 spans 15 residues. The receptor comes from a human donor in a cohort sampled during active COVID-19. Sequences were obtained from peripheral blood. The V and J genes are TRBV2 and TRBJ2-1; D is perhaps TRBD2 (5 bases). DNA of the CDR3: TGTGCCAGCAGTGCCGAGCGGTCCTCCTACAATGAGCAGTTCTTC. Translating gives CASSAERSSYNEQFF.